Described below is a single T cell receptor (beta chain) sequence and its context. No antigen is known for it. No much larger clonotype is one base removed from it; base qualities were not supplied. Whole blood was collected in K2EDTA tubes by collaborating institutions according to the institutions' own protocols. For TCRbeta analysis, collaborators shipped samples as frozen whole blood, isolated PBMCs, or DNA extracted from either of those sample types. From V the trimming removes 0 bases and from J it removes 4 bases, while the gene matches leave 10 bases of the junction unaccounted for. Taken from the germline V gene, the CDR1 and CDR2 loops are SGHRS and YFSETQ. The CDR3 runs 17 residues from the cysteine to the phenylalanine. Just the 51-base CDR3 DNA is kept, in frame starting at base 1. The sample belongs to a study of blood T cell repertoires in COVID-19 (dated by TCRdb to 2019 to 2021). For the study in its entirety: Collaborator samples came from the United States, Italy and Spain and covered acute and convalescent phases of COVID-19. The prospective study material was composed of cDNA or gDNA derived from T cells, B-cell-depleted T cells, or PBMCs. The dataset comprised deeply sampled blood TCRbeta repertoires from subjects exposed to, actively infected with, or recovered from COVID-19. A freely available public database, intended as a resource for researchers studying the immune response to SARS-CoV-2, is where the repertoires were released. Samples were obtained from the ongoing ImmuneRACE study (first 160 participants) and from roughly 1,300 subjects provided by 6 global collaborators. The sample metadata nearly always contained a de-identified subject ID, COVID-19 status, age in years and sex. Where HLA class I and class II types were available, the types were taken from metadata supplied by the sample provider, not from assay-based typing.

Overall results and qualifications from the work: Clinical and demographic metadata were provided uncurated, with the amount varying by source and participant.

TCRbeta CDR3 regions were amplified from genomic DNA using the immunoSEQ Assay, a bias-controlled multiplex PCR. The paper's data handling went like this. Nucleated cell counts per sample were estimated from amplification of reference gene primers within the assay. To quantify the absolute abundance of each unique TCRbeta CDR3 rearrangement, sequence reads were collapsed and filtered. For each sample, productive Simpson clonality was calculated by taking the square root of Simpson's diversity index across productive rearrangements. This is the immuneACCESS table as TCRdb keeps it, with only in-frame sequences that have V and J called. A part of the clones is gone; compared with another copy, unresolved V genes explain less than half, and the rest is unexplained. That table supplies the V and J calls and clone size; D and trimming were determined from the DNA. A total of some 57,000 clones appear in this sample, over 75% of them only once. The ten largest clonotypes hold 10% of the sample.

Sequencing was carried out using peripheral blood. Recombination connected TRBV5-1 to TRBJ1-3, and 7 junction bases match TRBD1. The clonotype originates from a human donor in a cohort sampled during active COVID-19. The DNA sequence is TGCGCCAGCAGCTTGGAGATTTCGACAGGGTCAGGAAACACCATATATTTT. It specifies CASSLEISTGSGNTIYF.